This TCR beta chain was identified in a study of monozygotic twins with inflammatory bowel disease. The CDR3 contains 14 residues. Germline CDR1 and CDR2: SQVTM and ANQGSEA. One entry per CDR3 protein, without DNA, is what TCRdb gives after re-calling the 5' RACE reads. The repertoire table contains under 350,000 distinct CDR3 sequences. Sequencing was carried out using blood. This sequence was found in a human donor with ulcerative colitis or Crohn's disease, or a healthy co-twin of an affected twin (not recorded which). V gene TRBV29-1 combines with J gene TRBJ1-5; TCRdb lists TRBD1, though no DNA is available to test this call. CDR3: CSVPRDRFNQPQHF. Looking up the rest from reference TRBV29-1 and TRBJ1-5 gives the full variable domain: SAVISQKPSRDICQRGTSLTIQCQVDSQVTMMFWYRQQPGQSLTLIATANQGSEATYESGFVIDKFPISRPNLTFSTLTVSNMSPEDSSIYLCSVPRDRFNQPQHFGDGTRLSIL.